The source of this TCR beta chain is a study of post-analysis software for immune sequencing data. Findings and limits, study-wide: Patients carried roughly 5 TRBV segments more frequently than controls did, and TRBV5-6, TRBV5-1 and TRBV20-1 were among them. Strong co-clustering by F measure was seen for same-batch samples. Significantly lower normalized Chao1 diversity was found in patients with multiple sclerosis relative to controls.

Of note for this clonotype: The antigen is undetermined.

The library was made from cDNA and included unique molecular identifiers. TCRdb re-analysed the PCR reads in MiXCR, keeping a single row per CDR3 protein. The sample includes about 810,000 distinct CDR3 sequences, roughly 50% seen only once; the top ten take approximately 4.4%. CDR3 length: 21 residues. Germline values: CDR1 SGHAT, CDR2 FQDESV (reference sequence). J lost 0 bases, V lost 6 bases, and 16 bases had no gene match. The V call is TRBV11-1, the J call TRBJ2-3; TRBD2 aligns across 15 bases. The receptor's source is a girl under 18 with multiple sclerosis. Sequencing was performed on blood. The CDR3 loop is CASSSDRAGTSGRTSTDTQYF. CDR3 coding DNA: TGTGCCAGCAGTTCAGACAGGGCGGGGACTAGCGGGAGGACTAGCACAGATACGCAGTATTTT.